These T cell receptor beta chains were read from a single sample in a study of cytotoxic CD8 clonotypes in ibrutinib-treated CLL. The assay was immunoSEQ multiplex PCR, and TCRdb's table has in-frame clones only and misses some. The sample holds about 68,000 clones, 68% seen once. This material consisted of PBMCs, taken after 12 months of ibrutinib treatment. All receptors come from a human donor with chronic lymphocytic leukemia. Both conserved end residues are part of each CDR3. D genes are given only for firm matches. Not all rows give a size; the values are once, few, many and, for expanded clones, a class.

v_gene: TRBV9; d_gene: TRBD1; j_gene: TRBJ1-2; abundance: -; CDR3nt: TGTGCCAGCAGCGACCCGGGACAGGGGGCGAGTAACTATGGCTACACCTTC; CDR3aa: CASSDPGQGASNYGYTF
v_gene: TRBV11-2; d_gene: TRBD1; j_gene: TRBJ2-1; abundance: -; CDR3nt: TGTGCCAGCAGCTCGACTGGACAGGGGACCTACAATGAGCAGTTCTTC; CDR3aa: CASSSTGQGTYNEQFF
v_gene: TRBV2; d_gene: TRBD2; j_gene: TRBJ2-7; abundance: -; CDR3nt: TGTGCCAGTAAGGTGGATAGCGGGGGGGCTTCGTACGAGCAGTACTTC; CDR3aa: CASKVDSGGASYEQYF
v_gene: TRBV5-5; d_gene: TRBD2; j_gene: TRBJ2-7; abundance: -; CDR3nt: TGTGCCAGCAGCTCCCTCGTGGCTAGCGGGGCCGAGCAGTACTTC; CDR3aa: CASSSLVASGAEQYF
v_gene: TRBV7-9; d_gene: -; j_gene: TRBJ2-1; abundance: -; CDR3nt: TGTGCCAGCAGCTTCGGGGGTTACAATGAGCAGTTCTTC; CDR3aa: CASSFGGYNEQFF
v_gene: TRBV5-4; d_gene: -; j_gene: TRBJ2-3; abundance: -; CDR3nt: TGTGCCAGCAGCTTGTCGAAGGGGAGTCGAGATACGCAGTATTTT; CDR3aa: CASSLSKGSRDTQYF
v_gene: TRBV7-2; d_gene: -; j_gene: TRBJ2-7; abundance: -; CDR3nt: TGTGCCAGCAGCTTACGGTCTGGGGGGAGCTCCTACGAGCAGTACTTC; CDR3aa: CASSLRSGGSSYEQYF
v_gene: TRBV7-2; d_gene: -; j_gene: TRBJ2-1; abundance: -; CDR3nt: TGTGCCAGCAGCTTAGCGGGGGGGCGGTTTGAGCAGTTCTTC; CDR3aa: CASSLAGGRFEQFF
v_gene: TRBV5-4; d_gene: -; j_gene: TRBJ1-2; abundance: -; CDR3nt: TGTGCCAGCAGCCCGGACAGACTCACTAACTATGGCTACACCTTC; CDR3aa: CASSPDRLTNYGYTF
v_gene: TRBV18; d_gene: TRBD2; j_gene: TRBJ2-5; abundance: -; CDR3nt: TGTGCCAGCTCACCACCCGGGAGGGCCCTGCACCAAGAGACCCAGTACTTC; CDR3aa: CASSPPGRALHQETQYF
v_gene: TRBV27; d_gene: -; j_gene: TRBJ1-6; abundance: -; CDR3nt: TGTGCCAGCAGGGGTTTCCTCCGTTCACCCCTCCACTTT; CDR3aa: CASRGFLRSPLHF
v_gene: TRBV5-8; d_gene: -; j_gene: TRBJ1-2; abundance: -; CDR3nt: TGTGCCAGCAGCTTGAGGGCGATGGGACTCTATGGCTACACCTTC; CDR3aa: CASSLRAMGLYGYTF
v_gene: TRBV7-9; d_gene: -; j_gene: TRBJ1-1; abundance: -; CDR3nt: TGTGCCAGCAGCTTTACAGAAGCTTTCTTT; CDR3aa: CASSFTEAFF
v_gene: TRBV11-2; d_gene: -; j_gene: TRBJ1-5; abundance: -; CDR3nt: TGTGCCAGCAGCCCTACAGGGAACCTTAGCAATCAGCCCCAGCATTTT; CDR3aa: CASSPTGNLSNQPQHF
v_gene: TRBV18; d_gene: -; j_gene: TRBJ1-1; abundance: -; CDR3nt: TGTGCCAGCTCACTAAAACAGGCGAACACTGAAGCTTTCTTT; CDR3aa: CASSLKQANTEAFF
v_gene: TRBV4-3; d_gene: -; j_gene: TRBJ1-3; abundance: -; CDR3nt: TGCGCCAGCAGCCCGACATCCAGCTCTGGAAACACCATATATTTT; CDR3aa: CASSPTSSSGNTIYF
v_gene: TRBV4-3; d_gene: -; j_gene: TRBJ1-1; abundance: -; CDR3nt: TGCGCCAGCAGCCAAGAAGAGGGTAGGGCTTTCTTT; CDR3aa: CASSQEEGRAFF
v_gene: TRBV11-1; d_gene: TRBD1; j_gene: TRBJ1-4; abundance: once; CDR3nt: TGTGCCAGCAGTTATCCGGGACAGGGTAATGAAAAACTGTTTTTT; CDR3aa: CASSYPGQGNEKLFF